This TCR beta chain appears in the sequencing data of a study of patients and donors after allogeneic stem cell transplantation. This CDR3 has 16 amino acids. J was trimmed by 3 bases and V by 5 bases; bases with no gene match: 7. Germline loops: CDR1 MDHEN, CDR2 SYDVKM. TCRdb used MiXCR to reprocess the RT-PCR reads, holding one entry per CDR3 protein. Of hundreds of thousands of distinct CDR3 sequences listed, 16% were seen once; the top ten hold just over 7%. Sequencing was done on a sample of blood, either unsorted or a sorted T cell fraction (not recorded which). This chain connects TRBV28 to TRBJ2-2, with 9 bases identical to TRBD2. The receptor's source is a human donor who was either an allogeneic HSCT recipient or a stem cell or donor lymphocyte infusion donor (not recorded which). It is not recorded whose cells these are; they may come from a transplant donor. The DNA for the CDR3 is TGTGCCAGCAGTCTAACTTTAGCGGGAGACACCGGGGAGCTGTTTTTT. Protein: CASSLTLAGDTGELFF.